One and the same sample provided the 18 T cell receptor beta chains below, sequenced in a study of OX40 agonist ivuxolimab in advanced cancers. Repertoires were generated with immunoSEQ multiplex PCR, while TCRdb's copy carries only in-frame clones and drops some. Of around 32,000 clones listed, around nine tenths were seen once; the top ten hold 26%. The input for sequencing was CD4+ or CD8+ T cells sorted from blood, taken in a trial of the OX40 agonist ivuxolimab. The source of these receptors is an adult with an advanced solid tumor such as melanoma, head and neck, liver or kidney cancer.

The chain uses TRBV7-9 and TRBJ2-7, with 9 positions matching TRBD2. The CDR3 covers 18 residues. J gave up 1 base and V 5 bases, and 15 bases lay outside the gene matches. Per germline, CDR1 SEHNR and CDR2 FQNEAQ (reference sequence). CDR3 region: CASSPDGSRLAVSYEQYF. The CDR3 DNA reads TGTGCCAGCAGCCCAGATGGTAGCCGACTAGCGGTTTCCTACGAGCAGTACTTC.

The rearrangement joins TRBV28 to TRBJ2-5, with D perhaps matching TRBD1 (5 bases). The CDR3 loop spans 14 amino acids. Germline V CDR1 and CDR2: MDHEN, SYDVKM. Deletions cut 2 bases from V and 2 bases from J, with 9 bases between. CDR3 residues: CASSLIGDQETQYF. Written as DNA, the CDR3 is TGTGCCAGCAGTTTAATAGGGGATCAAGAGACCCAGTACTTC.

The chain recombines TRBV4-1 with TRBJ2-5; 11 nucleotides align to TRBD2. Germline V lookup: CDR1 MGHRA, CDR2 YSYEKL. The CDR3 has 17 residues. The V gene end was trimmed by 0 bases and the J gene end by 5 bases; junction bases not matched to a gene: 8. The CDR3 sequence is CASSQETLAGVGETQYF. CDR3 DNA: TGCGCCAGCAGCCAAGAAACACTAGCGGGAGTTGGGGAGACCCAGTACTTC.

The chain carries TRBV29-1 and TRBJ2-7; possible D gene TRBD1, 5 bases. Looked up from germline, CDR1 is SQVTM and CDR2 is ANQGSEA. The CDR3 contains 13 residues. V lost 5 bases and J lost 1, with 12 bases in between. CDR3 protein: CSVRPTDSYEQYF. The CDR3 nucleotides read TGCAGCGTTAGACCGACAGATTCCTACGAGCAGTACTTC.

V is TRBV18 and J is TRBJ1-4; TRBD1 matches at 8 bases. Per the germline V gene, CDR1 is KGHSH and CDR2 is LQKENI. This CDR3 contains 15 residues. V shed 2 bases, J shed 5 bases, and the junction held 4 bases outside the gene matches. CDR3 nucleotide sequence: TGTGCCAGCTCACCAGAGACAGGGGCAAATGAAAAACTGTTTTTT. It translates to CASSPETGANEKLFF.

This chain joins TRBV30 and TRBJ2-5; TRBD2 might be the D (5 bases). Germline V gene sequence: CDR1 GTSNPN, CDR2 SVGIG (reference sequence). The CDR3 spans 12 residues. The CDR3 DNA follows: TGTGCGTGGGATCGGGCGGGAGAGACCCAGTACTTC. Its protein product is CAWDRAGETQYF.

Written as DNA, the CDR3 is TGTGCCAGCAGTCCCGGGGGGATGAACTATGGCTACACCTTC. Amino acids: CASSPGGMNYGYTF. The chain links TRBV6-5 to TRBJ1-2, with D tentatively TRBD1 (5 bases). The length of the CDR3 is 14 residues. V was trimmed by 5 bases and J by 2 bases, leaving 12 bases between them. Germline V gives CDR1 MNHEY, CDR2 SVGAGI.

This clone was recorded at least ten times. This chain joins TRBV7-9 and TRBJ2-7, with D possibly being TRBD2 (5 bases). V was trimmed by 3 bases and J by 2 bases, leaving 14 bases between them. The CDR3 totals 15 residues. The V gene's germline CDR1 is SEHNR and CDR2 FQNEAQ (reference sequence). In DNA, the CDR3 is TGTGCCAGCAGCTTGGGGAGCAGGTTCGCCTACGAGCAGTACTTC. It translates to CASSLGSRFAYEQYF.

As to this clone: Given a far larger clone just one base away, this is likely a sequencing read error. V is TRBV7-8 and J is TRBJ2-7; 14 positions match TRBD2. The germline gives CDR1 SGHVS, CDR2 FQNEAQ. V shed 3 bases and J 7 bases; nucleotides not matched to a gene: 5. This CDR3 has 15 residues. CDR3 DNA: TGTGCCAGCAGCTTGGGACTAGCGGGGGCGGGGGAGCAGTACTTC. This encodes CASSLGLAGAGEQYF.

CDR3: CASSPQGGDTEAFF. CDR3 nucleotides: TGTGCCAGCAGCCCGCAGGGTGGGGACACTGAAGCTTTCTTT. This chain connects TRBV9 to TRBJ1-1; the D gene is possibly TRBD1 (5 bases). Germline lookup yields CDR1 SGDLS and CDR2 YYNGEE. V dropped 4 bases and J dropped 3 bases, with 13 bases sitting between them. This CDR3 spans 14 amino acids.

The chain has TRBV14 and TRBJ1-2, with unresolved D. V lost 0 bases to trimming and J lost 2 bases, with 13 bases between them. The CDR3 is 16 residues long. Germline CDR1 reads SGHDN; CDR2 reads FVKESK. The CDR3 loop reads CASSQDVRGGNYGYTF. CDR3 nucleotides: TGTGCCAGCAGCCAAGATGTCCGGGGAGGAAACTATGGCTACACCTTC.

V is TRBV13 and J is TRBJ2-7; tentative D call: TRBD2 (5 bases). V lost 0 bases and J lost 3, with 12 bases in between. Germline V gene lookup returns CDR1 PRHDT and CDR2 FYEKMQ (reference sequence). The CDR3 loop spans 15 amino acids. As DNA, the CDR3 is TGTGCCAGCAGCTTAGGCCGGCCCGGGAACTACGAGCAGTACTTC. It yields the protein CASSLGRPGNYEQYF.

Notes on this clone: Sequence at one end of the junction differs from germline and may be a read error. The chain couples TRBV29-1 to TRBJ2-1; TRBD1 might be the D (5 bases). Germline CDR1 is SQVTM and CDR2 is ANQGSEA. This CDR3 region has 13 residues. CDR3 sequence: CRVDTGSYNEQFF. CDR3 nucleotides: TGCAGAGTTGATACAGGTAGCTACAATGAGCAGTTCTTC.

The V call is TRBV27, the J call TRBJ1-6; D perhaps matches TRBD1 (5 bases). Germline CDR1 is MNHEY and CDR2 is SMNVEV (reference sequence). The CDR3 sequence is 15 residues long. V lost 3 bases and J 8 bases, leaving 14 bases between the germline ends. Written as DNA, the CDR3 is TGTGCCAGCAGTTTCACGACAGACCTTTATTCACCCCTCCACTTT. Protein product: CASSFTTDLYSPLHF.

This rearrangement joins TRBV2 to TRBJ2-3; D perhaps matches TRBD1 (6 bases). The CDR3 runs to 14 residues. The V end lost 4 bases, the J end lost 1 base, and 9 bases lay between the germline ends. From germline, CDR1 is SNHLY and CDR2 FYNNEI. CDR3 region: CASSGGLGTDTQYF. The CDR3 DNA reads as TGTGCCAGCAGTGGGGGGCTAGGCACAGATACGCAGTATTTT.

The genes are TRBV13 and TRBJ2-1; 9 bases are shared with TRBD2. The CDR3 consists of 16 residues. The V gene's germline CDR1 is PRHDT and CDR2 FYEKMQ (reference sequence). The junction had 8 bases not matched to a gene; V was cut back by 0 bases and J by 8 bases. CDR3 residues: CASSLGTSGPVYEQFF. For the CDR3, the DNA is TGTGCCAGCAGCTTAGGGACTAGCGGCCCAGTATATGAGCAGTTCTTC.

This chain uses TRBV10-3 with TRBJ2-7, with TRBD2 matching 10 bases. From germline, CDR1 is ENHRY and CDR2 SYGVKD. The J segment lost 1 base and the V segment lost 6 bases, leaving 3 bases of the junction unmatched. The CDR3 is 14 residues long. The CDR3 region has the DNA TGTGCCATCAGCCTAGCGGGAGTATCCTACGAGCAGTACTTC. Amino acids: CAISLAGVSYEQYF.

This chain links TRBV7-9 with TRBJ2-1, with 8 bases that match TRBD2. This CDR3 has 17 amino acids. Germline loops: CDR1 SEHNR, CDR2 FQNEAQ (reference sequence). With 5 bases clipped from V and 4 bases from J, the junction kept 13 bases outside the gene matches. DNA of the CDR3: TGTGCCAGCAGCCCTAGAGCGGGGGAGATAGGGTACAATGAGCAGTTCTTC. This sequence encodes CASSPRAGEIGYNEQFF.